This TCR beta chain was documented in a study of cytomegalovirus exposure and HLA in healthy donors. Study results and limitations: In vitro work confirmed that three CMV-associated chains recognize CMV antigens. Reportedly, diagnosis of cytomegalovirus status by the classifier showed high specificity and sensitivity.

The CDR3 runs 15 residues. V trimming: 5 bases; J trimming: 0 bases; junction bases outside the gene matches: 3. CDR1 and CDR2 from the germline V gene are LNHDA and SQIVND (reference sequence). Remarks on this clone: The target antigen is unknown.

PCR employed 60 Vbeta and 13 Jbeta primers. The protocol was immunoSEQ multiplex PCR, while the TCRdb copy is restricted to in-frame clones and leaves out a portion. The sample gives some 130,000 clones, around 73% of which show up once; approximately 1.6% is in the top ten. The rearrangement links TRBV19 to TRBJ2-7; TRBD2 aligns across 11 bases. This clonotype was obtained from a female donor in good health and CMV-seronegative. The sequenced sample was PBMCs. CDR3 sequence: CASSPGTSGSYEQYF. CDR3 DNA: TGTGCCAGTAGTCCCGGGACTAGCGGCTCCTACGAGCAGTACTTC.